Below, one T cell receptor (beta chain) is given with its context. The entry originates in a study of shared clonotypes between healthy human individuals. Genomic DNA of every subset was divided equally among multiple immunoSEQ plates. Tens of thousands of T cell genomes, or around 300 ng DNA, went into unsorted PBMC replicate PCRs. Generated by immunoSEQ multiplex PCR, the TCRdb table keeps only in-frame clones and is missing some. The table has roughly 480,000 clones, roughly 85% seen once. Recent vaccinations or acute infections were absent in the healthy HIV-negative adult donors. The germline CDR1 and CDR2 sequences are GTSNPN and SVGIG (reference sequence). This CDR3 is built from 15 residues. V shed 2 bases, J shed 0 bases, and the junction held 2 bases outside the gene matches.

What was sequenced was PBMCs. This TCR derives from a woman aged 40 to 50 in good health. Some clones in this sample may be carry-over from other donors' samples. V is TRBV30 and J is TRBJ2-2; TRBD2 matches 8 bases. This CDR3 is CAWSFGGANTGELFF. The CDR3 region has the DNA TGTGCCTGGAGTTTCGGGGGGGCGAACACCGGGGAGCTGTTTTTT. The full variable domain, in which reference TRBV30 and TRBJ2-2 provide the parts outside the CDR3, is SQTIHQWPATLVQPVGSPLSLECTVEGTSNPNLYWYRQAAGRGLQLLFYSVGIGQISSEVPQNLSASRPQDRQFILSSKKLLLSDSGFYLCAWSFGGANTGELFFGEGSRLTVL.